The 29 T cell receptor beta chains below all came from one sample that was sequenced in a study of T cell changes during pregnancy in multiple sclerosis. Assay: immunoSEQ multiplex PCR; the TCRdb copy retains only in-frame clones and omits some. The sample lists about 40,000 clones; 80% to 90% were seen once. Sequences were derived from peripheral blood, sampled in the first trimester of pregnancy. The receptors derive from a female donor in good health, enrolled as a control in a pregnancy study.

The chain couples TRBV5-1 to TRBJ2-2, with 14 nucleotides matching TRBD2. CDR1 and CDR2 (germline): SGHRS, YFSETQ. Trimming removed 6 bases from V and 13 bases from J; junction bases left unmatched: 8. This CDR3 comprises 14 residues. The CDR3 here is CASTQGLAGGTLFF. CDR3 coding DNA: TGCGCCAGCACCCAAGGACTAGCGGGGGGAACGCTGTTTTTT.

The chain joins TRBV7-9 to TRBJ1-1; 7 bases match TRBD1. CDR1 is SEHNR, CDR2 FQNEAQ, per germline (reference sequence). This CDR3 has 15 residues. The V segment lost 2 bases and the J segment 1 base; nucleotides outside the gene matches: 4. In nucleotides, the CDR3 is TGTGCCAGCAGCTTACTGACAGGGAAGAACACTGAAGCTTTCTTT. This encodes CASSLLTGKNTEAFF.

The J gene is TRBJ2-5, the V gene TRBV5-1; 7 nucleotides match TRBD1. V was clipped by 0 bases and J by 0 bases; unmatched bases: 2. This CDR3 contains 15 residues. CDR1 SGHRS and CDR2 YFSETQ come from the germline V gene. As DNA, the CDR3 is TGCGCCAGCAGCTTGGCCGGGACAGACCAAGAGACCCAGTACTTC. It codes for CASSLAGTDQETQYF.

J is TRBJ2-7 and V is TRBV27, with 11 nucleotides matching TRBD2. The germline V gene encodes CDR1 MNHEY and CDR2 SMNVEV (reference sequence). The ends lost 4 bases at V and 5 bases at J; junction bases unmatched: 16. The CDR3 runs 18 residues. CDR3 nucleotide sequence: TGTGCCAGCAGTTCCTTTAGGCTAGCGGGAGGCCTGGTTAACGAGCAGTACTTC. The encoded protein is CASSSFRLAGGLVNEQYF.

CDR3 in DNA: TGTGCCAGCAGCGCGCAACAGGGGTACAATGAGCAGTTCTTC. Amino acid sequence: CASSAQQGYNEQFF. The gene calls are TRBV9 and TRBJ2-1, with 7 positions matching TRBD1. The trim removed 3 bases at V and 4 bases at J, leaving 4 bases unmatched. The CDR3 has 14 residues. CDR1 is SGDLS and CDR2 is YYNGEE in the germline V gene.

In this sample, this clone turned up once. This chain joins TRBV2 and TRBJ1-3; no definite D call. Germline V gene sequence: CDR1 SNHLY, CDR2 FYNNEI. The CDR3 totals 14 residues. V gave up 8 bases and J gave up 0 bases, with 11 bases separating them. CDR3 nucleotide sequence: TGTGCCAGCGCAGGCCCCAGCTCTGGAAACACCATATATTTT. Its protein is CASAGPSSGNTIYF.

The chain uses TRBV11-2 and TRBJ2-2; 7 positions match TRBD1. There are 16 residues in the CDR3. Looked up from germline, CDR1 is SGHAT and CDR2 is FQNNGV. Germline trimming cut 5 bases from V and 2 bases from J; bases unmatched to any gene: 8. CDR3 amino acids: CASSRRTGGNTGELFF. The DNA of the CDR3 is TGTGCCAGCAGCAGAAGGACAGGTGGAAACACCGGGGAGCTGTTTTTT.

The chain links TRBV27 to TRBJ1-4, with no clear D. V was clipped by 0 bases and J by 14 bases, with 13 bases between them. CDR3 length: 13 residues. The V gene's germline CDR1 is MNHEY and CDR2 SMNVEV (reference sequence). The CDR3 spells CASSLSGRKALFF. Here the CDR3 DNA reads TGTGCCAGCAGTTTATCGGGCAGGAAGGCTCTGTTTTTT.

The chain links TRBV19 to TRBJ2-1; TRBD2 might be the D (6 bases). Germline CDR1 and CDR2: LNHDA and SQIVND (reference sequence). Trimming removed 1 base from V and 2 bases from J, with 18 bases in between. The CDR3 spans 18 residues. Here the CDR3 DNA reads TGTGCCAGTAGTATAGGGGTGGCGGGAATACCCCCCTACAATGAGCAGTTCTTC. As protein: CASSIGVAGIPPYNEQFF.

The chain has TRBV11-3 and TRBJ2-2; D is undetermined. CDR1 is SGHNT and CDR2 is YENEEA in the germline V gene. This CDR3 is built from 13 residues. Trimming pared 2 bases from V and 6 bases from J, leaving 7 bases between. The CDR3 loop is CASSLSVAGELFF. The CDR3 nucleotides read TGTGCCAGCAGCTTATCTGTTGCCGGGGAGCTGTTTTTT.

The V call is TRBV19, the J call TRBJ1-2; perhaps TRBD1 as D (6 bases). From germline, CDR1 is LNHDA and CDR2 SQIVND (reference sequence). This CDR3 contains 15 residues. V lost 0 bases and J 2 bases, leaving 10 bases between the germline ends. CDR3 residues: CASSIDQGINYGYTF. The CDR3, as DNA: TGTGCCAGTAGTATAGACCAGGGGATAAACTATGGCTACACCTTC.

This chain uses TRBV19 with TRBJ1-2, with D unresolved. The germline V gene has CDR1 LNHDA and CDR2 SQIVND (reference sequence). The CDR3 is made up of 14 amino acids. Trimming took 8 bases from V and 4 from J, leaving 17 bases between them. CDR3 protein: CASRPLWATYGYTF. The DNA of the CDR3 is TGTGCCAGTCGACCCCTCTGGGCGACCTATGGCTACACCTTC. The complete variable domain, with remaining parts taken from reference TRBV19 and TRBJ1-2, reads DGGITQSPKYLFRKEGQNVTLSCEQNLNHDAMYWYRQDPGQGLRLIYYSQIVNDFQKGDIAEGYSVSREKKESFPLTVTSAQKNPTAFYLCASRPLWATYGYTFGSGTRLTVV.

The chain links TRBV7-3 to TRBJ2-7; 10 positions agree with TRBD2. Germline lookup yields CDR1 SGHTA and CDR2 FQGTGA. After removal of 5 bases from V and 5 bases from J, the junction contained 6 bases not matched to a gene. CDR3 size: 14 residues. CDR3 DNA: TGTGCCAGCAGCAGCCTAGCGGGAGTCGACGAGCAGTACTTC. It specifies CASSSLAGVDEQYF.

This chain connects TRBV29-1 to TRBJ1-2, with D perhaps TRBD1 (5 bases). V was clipped by 8 bases and J by 4 bases, with 17 bases between them. Germline-derived CDR1 and CDR2 are SQVTM and ANQGSEA. There are 13 residues in the CDR3. CDR3 sequence reads: CSTGAGVGYGYTF. In nucleotides, the CDR3 is TGCAGCACTGGGGCGGGGGTGGGCTATGGCTACACCTTC.

The chain recombines TRBV27 with TRBJ1-3, with D maybe TRBD1 (6 bases). CDR1 MNHEY and CDR2 SMNVEV come from the germline V gene (reference sequence). The CDR3 runs 13 residues. Trimming took off 8 bases at V and 1 base at J, with 9 bases between the two ends. The CDR3 spells CASGTGSGNTIYF. CDR3 coding DNA: TGTGCCAGCGGTACAGGGTCTGGAAACACCATATATTTT.

This clone was seen a handful of times. The chain links TRBV27 to TRBJ1-5, with D tentatively TRBD1 (5 bases). This CDR3 contains 14 residues. Germline V gives CDR1 MNHEY, CDR2 SMNVEV (reference sequence). V lost 6 bases to trimming and J lost 3 bases, with 12 bases between them. As DNA, the CDR3 is TGTGCCAGCAGCACCTCAGGGATCAATCAGCCCCAGCATTTT. This gives the protein CASSTSGINQPQHF.

V usage is TRBV18 and J usage is TRBJ2-1; 7 bases are shared with TRBD2. CDR1 KGHSH and CDR2 LQKENI come from the germline V gene. The CDR3 spans 15 residues. V was clipped by 2 bases and J by 8 bases; unmatched bases: 9. This chain's CDR3 is CASSPIGLAVDEQFF. CDR3 DNA sequence: TGTGCCAGCTCACCAATAGGTCTAGCGGTAGATGAGCAGTTCTTC.

V usage is TRBV9 and J usage is TRBJ2-3; D might be TRBD1 (7 bases). CDR3 size: 15 residues. V was trimmed by 7 bases and J by 8 bases, leaving 23 bases between them. Germline CDR1 SGDLS, CDR2 YYNGEE. CDR3 bases: TGTGCCAGCGATAGGGGGGACAGCTCAATGGGTACGCAGTATTTT. As protein: CASDRGDSSMGTQYF.

V and J are TRBV5-5 and TRBJ1-3; D is unclear. The CDR3 covers 15 residues. The germline gives CDR1 SGHKS, CDR2 YYEKEE (reference sequence). V was clipped by 0 bases and J by 8 bases, with 15 bases between them. The CDR3 region is CASSLEHGETYTIYF. The CDR3 DNA follows: TGTGCCAGCAGCTTGGAACACGGGGAGACTTACACCATATATTTT. The variable domain in full, completed from reference TRBV5-5 and TRBJ1-3, reads DAGVTQSPTHLIKTRGQQVTLRCSPISGHKSVSWYQQVLGQGPQFIFQYYEKEERGRGNFPDRFSARQFPNYSSELNVNALLLGDSALYLCASSLEHGETYTIYFGEGSWLTVV.

V gene TRBV5-1 combines with J gene TRBJ2-7; 10 bases are a match to TRBD1. The V gene's germline CDR1 is SGHRS and CDR2 YFSETQ. The trim removed 3 bases at V and 1 base at J, leaving 7 bases unmatched. The CDR3 length is 16 residues. This CDR3 reads CASSSSRQGASYEQYF. DNA of the CDR3: TGCGCCAGCAGCTCGAGCCGACAGGGGGCATCCTACGAGCAGTACTTC.

This clone was counted a single time. The chain combines TRBV9 with TRBJ2-1; TRBD2 agrees at 10 bases. J lost 0 bases, V lost 1 base, and 16 bases had no gene match. From germline, CDR1 is SGDLS and CDR2 YYNGEE. The CDR3 covers 21 residues. CDR3 DNA sequence: TGTGCCAGCAGCGTATTTTCGGGAGGTAGCGGGGGGACGAGCTCCTACAATGAGCAGTTCTTC. Translation: CASSVFSGGSGGTSSYNEQFF.

This clone came up a few times. The J gene is TRBJ1-6, the V gene TRBV2; a possible D gene is TRBD1 (5 bases). V lost 4 bases, J lost 7 bases, and 17 bases lay in between. CDR1 SNHLY and CDR2 FYNNEI come from the germline V gene. The CDR3 is 16 residues long. CDR3 nucleotides: TGTGCCAGCAGTGGAAGGGGCTGGTCGGGCAATTCACCCCTCCACTTT. Amino acids: CASSGRGWSGNSPLHF.

This chain uses TRBV7-2 with TRBJ2-7; TRBD1 agrees at 7 bases. The length of the CDR3 is 14 residues. J gave up 2 bases and V 5 bases, and 6 bases lay outside the gene matches. The germline CDR1 and CDR2 sequences are SGHTA and FQGNSA. DNA for the CDR3: TGTGCCAGCAGCCCCCGGACAGGAACCTACGAGCAGTACTTC. Translation gives CASSPRTGTYEQYF.

V usage is TRBV9 and J usage is TRBJ1-2; 9 bases agree with TRBD1. Losses at the gene ends were 0 bases for V and 3 bases for J; bases not matched to a gene: 9. Germline-derived CDR1 and CDR2 are SGDLS and YYNGEE. This CDR3 region has 17 residues. CDR3 bases: TGTGCCAGCAGCGTAGGGGGACAGGGCCAGTGGGACTATGGCTACACCTTC. Its translation is CASSVGGQGQWDYGYTF.

This clone was observed a handful of times. The CDR3: CASSAPPGEAFF. The CDR3 DNA reads as TGTGCCAGTAGCGCCCCCCCGGGGGAAGCTTTCTTT. The chain is built from TRBV19 and TRBJ1-1; no clear D gene. V was trimmed by 6 bases and J by 8 bases, leaving 13 bases between them. Germline CDR1 LNHDA, CDR2 SQIVND (reference sequence). CDR3 length equals 12 residues.

This chain uses TRBV7-8 with TRBJ1-2; 7 nucleotides agree with TRBD1. The CDR3 is 13 residues long. The germline CDR1 and CDR2 sequences are SGHVS and FQNEAQ. V lost 2 bases and J lost 8; bases outside the gene matches: 5. This CDR3 reads CASSLNRGGGYTF. CDR3 DNA: TGTGCCAGCAGCTTAAACAGGGGAGGCGGCTACACCTTC.

The chain uses TRBV27 and TRBJ2-1, with 7 positions matching TRBD2. Germline lookup yields CDR1 MNHEY and CDR2 SMNVEV (reference sequence). V lost 4 bases to trimming and J lost 8 bases; unmatched junction nucleotides: 5. This CDR3 contains 13 residues. DNA for the CDR3: TGTGCCAGCAGTTGGACTAGATCACATGAGCAGTTCTTC. Translated: CASSWTRSHEQFF.

The chain combines TRBV28 with TRBJ2-1; TRBD2 agrees at 7 bases. The CDR3 consists of 16 residues. Per the germline V gene, CDR1 is MDHEN and CDR2 is SYDVKM. The V and J ends lost 9 bases and 3 bases, in that order; junction bases with no gene match: 14. The CDR3 sequence: CARGGEPHPDYNEQFF. CDR3 in DNA: TGTGCCAGGGGGGGGGAACCACATCCGGACTACAATGAGCAGTTCTTC.

The chain links TRBV5-1 to TRBJ2-5; the match to TRBD1 covers 8 bases. TRBJ2-7 matches the DNA end more closely, so the J call is doubtful. The CDR3 runs to 15 residues. Germline V gene sequence: CDR1 SGHRS, CDR2 YFSETQ. The CDR3 nucleotides are TGCGCCAGCAGCTTGATCGGGACAGGAGGCTACGAGCAGTACTTC. It is translated as CASSLIGTGGYEQYF.